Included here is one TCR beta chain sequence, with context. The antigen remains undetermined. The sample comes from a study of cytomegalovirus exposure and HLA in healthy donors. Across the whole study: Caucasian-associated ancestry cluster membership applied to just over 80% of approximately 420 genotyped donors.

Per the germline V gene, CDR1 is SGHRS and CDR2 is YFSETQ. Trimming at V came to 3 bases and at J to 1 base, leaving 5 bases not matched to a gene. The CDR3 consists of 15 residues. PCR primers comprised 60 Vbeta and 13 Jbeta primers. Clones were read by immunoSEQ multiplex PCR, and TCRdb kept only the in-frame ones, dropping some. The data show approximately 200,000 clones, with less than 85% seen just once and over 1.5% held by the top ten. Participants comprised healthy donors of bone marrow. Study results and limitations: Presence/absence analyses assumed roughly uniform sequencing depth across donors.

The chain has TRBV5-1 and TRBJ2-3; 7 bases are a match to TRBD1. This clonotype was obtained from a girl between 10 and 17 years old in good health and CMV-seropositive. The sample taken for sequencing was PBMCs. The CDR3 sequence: CASSSRQGGTDTQYF. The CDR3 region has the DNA TGCGCCAGCAGCTCTCGACAGGGCGGCACAGATACGCAGTATTTT.